This TCR beta chain was captured in a study of breast tumors, draining lymph nodes, adjacent tissues. As for this clonotype: The antigen is unknown.

The CDR3 length is 19 residues. CDR1 and CDR2 from the germline V gene are MNHNS and SASEGT. The trim removed 5 bases at V and 0 bases at J, leaving 8 bases unmatched. Breast cancer patients provided tissue from their axillary draining lymph nodes. Via MiXCR, TCRdb re-called the multiplex PCR reads, giving one row per CDR3 protein. The data contain some 230,000 distinct CDR3 sequences, around 34% of them singletons. Study findings and constraints: Compared with lymph nodes, tumors were less diverse; compared with nontumor tissue, more. Compared with basal-like, luminal-like tumors shared significantly more repertoire with nontumor tissue. Tumor T cell lymph node origin was a supported hypothesis, not proven.

The sample consisted of axillary lymph node tissue. The TCR was taken from a female donor with breast cancer. Some clones in this sample may be carry-over from other donors' samples. The chain has TRBV6-1 and TRBJ2-2; 14 bases are a match to TRBD2. The CDR3 region is CASSPLGLAGASNTGELFF. The DNA of the CDR3 is TGTGCCAGCAGTCCCCTGGGACTAGCGGGAGCCTCGAACACCGGGGAGCTGTTTTTT.